The sample holds many counts of the clone carrying this T cell receptor beta chain. Its antigen is unknown. CDR3 length: 15 amino acids. The germline V gene has CDR1 SNHLY and CDR2 FYNNEI. The V gene end was trimmed by 7 bases and the J gene end by 4 bases; junction bases not matched to a gene: 6. TCRdb independently ran MiXCR on the 5' RACE reads; one entry per CDR3 protein. Here the sample spans fewer than 40,000 distinct CDR3 sequences, approximately 8.3% being singletons. The data are from a study of T-cell memory formation after mild COVID-19. Notes on the study in general: Contracting CD4+ clones lay largely in CM and EM, with CD8+ ones residing in EMRA. Certain responding clones were present in pre-infection memory, suggesting participation of cross-reactive memory.

The V gene is TRBV2, the J gene TRBJ2-7; 14 bases are a match to TRBD2. Sequenced input: PBMCs or a T cell subset sorted from them (not recorded which). The clonotype was recovered from a man aged 18 to 29 who had mild COVID-19 (a few samples of this study predate the infection). Cell type and time point are not known. This CDR3 reads CASKPGLAGAYEQYV. CDR3 in DNA: TGTGCCAGCAAACCGGGACTAGCGGGGGCGTACGAGCAGTACGTC.